Below are 17 T cell receptor beta chains sequenced from a single sample in a study of blood T cell repertoires in COVID-19. Here immunoSEQ multiplex PCR was the method, and the copy in TCRdb shows in-frame clones only, minus some. The profile shows approximately 120,000 clones, around 83% of them singletons. The sequenced sample consisted of peripheral blood. The receptors shown here come from an older man with active or convalescent COVID-19.

The V and J genes are TRBV14 and TRBJ2-7; D possibly corresponds to TRBD2 (6 bases). Trimming took off 4 bases at V and 8 bases at J, with 18 bases between the two ends. The CDR3 has 14 residues. Per germline, CDR1 SGHDN and CDR2 FVKESK. The chain's CDR3 is CASSPPRAGRKQYF. Here the CDR3 DNA reads TGTGCCAGCAGCCCGCCCCGGGCGGGACGTAAGCAGTACTTC.

The chain employs TRBV7-2 and TRBJ2-2; TRBD2 aligns across 14 bases. V lost 5 bases to trimming and J lost 3 bases; unmatched junction nucleotides: 8. Germline V gene data show CDR1 as SGHTA and CDR2 as FQGNSA. The CDR3 contains 18 residues. CDR3 coding DNA: TGTGCCAGCAGCCTCCGACTAGCGGGGGGGCTGGACACCGGGGAGCTGTTTTTT. As protein: CASSLRLAGGLDTGELFF.

This chain links TRBV11-3 with TRBJ1-5; no clear D gene. Trimming removed 0 bases at V and 6 bases at J, with 6 bases between. Germline V gene data show CDR1 as SGHNT and CDR2 as YENEEA. The length of the CDR3 is 13 residues. CDR3 bases: TGTGCCAGCAGCTTAGATCTCGGTCAGCCCCAGCATTTT. Translated, it gives CASSLDLGQPQHF.

CDR3 coding DNA: TGTGCCAGCAGTGCCACGAGCGAGCAGTACTTC. Translation: CASSATSEQYF. This chain links TRBV12-3 or TRBV12-4 with TRBJ2-7; D not resolved. CDR3 length: 11 amino acids. V lost 5 bases and J 6 bases, leaving 8 bases between the germline ends.

V is TRBV7-9 and J is TRBJ2-4; 8 bases map to TRBD1. The germline CDR1 and CDR2 sequences are SEHNR and FQNEAQ (reference sequence). The CDR3 has 14 amino acids. The ends lost 1 base at V and 8 bases at J; junction bases unmatched: 4. CDR3 sequence reads: CASSLVTGEDIQYF. CDR3 DNA sequence: TGTGCCAGCAGCTTAGTGACAGGGGAGGACATTCAGTACTTC.

The chain has TRBV7-9 and TRBJ1-1; perhaps TRBD1 as D (5 bases). Germline values: CDR1 SEHNR, CDR2 FQNEAQ (reference sequence). CDR3 size: 13 residues. The V end lost 5 bases, the J end lost 7 bases, and 14 bases lay between the germline ends. The CDR3 DNA is TGTGCCAGCAGCAAAACAGGATTACATGAAGCTTTCTTT. Protein: CASSKTGLHEAFF.

The rearrangement links TRBV7-9 to TRBJ2-2, with 8 bases identical to TRBD1. This CDR3 has 13 residues. V trimming: 11 bases; J trimming: 4 bases; junction bases outside the gene matches: 6. The V gene's germline CDR1 is SEHNR and CDR2 FQNEAQ (reference sequence). The CDR3 region is CAWAQGGTGELFF. As DNA, the CDR3 is TGTGCCTGGGCACAGGGGGGCACCGGGGAGCTGTTTTTT. The full variable domain, completed using reference TRBV7-9 and TRBJ2-2, is DTGVSQNPRHKITKRGQNVTFRCDPISEHNRLYWYRQTLGQGPEFLTYFQNEAQLEKSRLLSDRFSAERPKGSFSTLEIQRTEQGDSAMYLCAWAQGGTGELFFGEGSRLTVL.

V usage is TRBV2 and J usage is TRBJ1-1; D is undetermined. Looked up from germline, CDR1 is SNHLY and CDR2 is FYNNEI. The V end lost 4 bases, the J end lost 7 bases, and 10 bases lay between the germline ends. This CDR3 region has 12 residues. The CDR3 reads CASSAIPGEAFF. The CDR3 coding sequence is TGTGCCAGCAGTGCAATACCCGGTGAAGCTTTCTTT.

This clone has a handful of counts. V is TRBV7-2 and J is TRBJ2-7, with 8 bases matching TRBD1. CDR3 length equals 15 residues. Germline lookup yields CDR1 SGHTA and CDR2 FQGNSA. V was clipped by 1 base and J by 3 bases; unmatched bases: 5. CDR3 protein: CASSLGATGVYEQYF. The DNA for the CDR3 is TGTGCCAGCAGCTTAGGAGCGACAGGGGTCTACGAGCAGTACTTC.

This chain's CDR3 is CASSLGTGKVEQYF. CDR3 nucleotide sequence: TGTGCCAGCAGCCTCGGGACAGGGAAGGTCGAGCAGTACTTC. This chain uses TRBV6-2 or TRBV6-3 with TRBJ2-7, with TRBD1 matching 9 bases. V gave up 6 bases and J gave up 6 bases; unmatched junction bases: 9. The CDR3 covers 14 residues. Germline CDR1 reads MNHEY; CDR2 reads SVGEGT.

This chain links TRBV28 with TRBJ1-1; D is unclear. CDR3 length equals 11 residues. V was shortened by 3 bases and J by 7 bases, with 6 bases between the two germline ends. Germline CDR1 reads MDHEN; CDR2 reads SYDVKM. In DNA, the CDR3 is TGTGCCAGCAGTTTTTCGTATGAAGCTTTCTTT. This gives the protein CASSFSYEAFF.

This clone was recorded once. This chain connects TRBV18 to TRBJ2-3, with 8 bases identical to TRBD1. The length of the CDR3 is 16 residues. From germline, CDR1 is KGHSH and CDR2 LQKENI. Trimming cost V 4 bases and J 6 bases; bases outside gene matches: 12. CDR3 residues: CASSLPGQVKEDTQYF. The CDR3 DNA is TGTGCCAGCTCACTTCCGGGACAGGTTAAAGAGGATACGCAGTATTTT.

The chain employs TRBV7-3 and TRBJ2-1; D unresolved. The CDR3 loop spans 13 amino acids. CDR1 and CDR2 (germline): SGHTA, FQGTGA. The ends were cut back, 5 bases at V and 7 bases at J, with 12 bases in the middle. In DNA form, the CDR3 reads TGTGCCAGCAGCCCTGCGACTGGGAATGAGCAGTTCTTC. Encoded protein: CASSPATGNEQFF.

This chain links TRBV7-9 with TRBJ1-6; D is possibly TRBD1 (5 bases). V shed 2 bases and J shed 10 bases, with 15 bases lying between them. This CDR3 is 15 amino acids long. CDR1 is SEHNR, CDR2 FQNEAQ, per germline (reference sequence). The CDR3 loop reads CASSLMGGKSSPLHF. DNA of the CDR3: TGTGCCAGCAGCTTAATGGGGGGTAAAAGCTCACCCCTCCACTTT. The entire variable domain, with the rest obtained from reference TRBV7-9 and TRBJ1-6, is as follows: DTGVSQNPRHKITKRGQNVTFRCDPISEHNRLYWYRQTLGQGPEFLTYFQNEAQLEKSRLLSDRFSAERPKGSFSTLEIQRTEQGDSAMYLCASSLMGGKSSPLHFGNGTRLTVT.

The rearrangement joins TRBV15 to TRBJ1-3; the D is unclear. Germline V gene sequence: CDR1 LNHNV, CDR2 YYDKDF (reference sequence). Trimming took off 2 bases at V and 2 bases at J, with 4 bases between the two ends. This CDR3 comprises 13 residues. The CDR3 loop is CATSRFTGNTIYF. CDR3 bases: TGTGCCACCAGCAGATTTACTGGAAACACCATATATTTT. The full variable domain, its missing parts supplied by reference TRBV15 and TRBJ1-3, is DAMVIQNPRYQVTQFGKPVTLSCSQTLNHNVMYWYQQKSSQAPKLLFHYYDKDFNNEADTPDNFQSRRPNTSFCFLDIRSPGLGDTAMYLCATSRFTGNTIYFGEGSWLTVV.

This sequence joins TRBV11-2 and TRBJ2-1, with 11 bases identical to TRBD2. The CDR3 length is 16 residues. Looked up from germline, CDR1 is SGHAT and CDR2 is FQNNGV. The junction had 6 bases not matched to a gene; V was cut back by 5 bases and J by 3 bases. CDR3 region: CASSRRLAGNYNEQFF. The CDR3 DNA reads as TGTGCCAGCAGCCGGAGACTAGCGGGGAACTACAATGAGCAGTTCTTC.

The rearrangement joins TRBV25-1 to TRBJ1-2; D remains ambiguous. V lost 4 bases to trimming and J lost 7 bases, with 7 bases between them. Looked up from germline, CDR1 is MGHDK and CDR2 is SYGVNS. CDR3 length equals 11 residues. The CDR3: CASSVSGGYTF. The CDR3 bases are TGTGCCAGCAGTGTATCCGGTGGCTACACCTTC.